The clone carrying this T cell receptor (beta chain) was observed once. This sample is part of a study of blood T cell repertoires in COVID-19. Study-wide background: Sites in the United States, Italy and Spain provided acute and convalescent COVID-19 samples. In each case, the material was cDNA or gDNA derived from T cells, B-cell-depleted T cells, or PBMCs.

V dropped 5 bases and J dropped 3; count of bases not matched to a gene: 10. The germline V gene encodes CDR1 LNHDA and CDR2 SQIVND (reference sequence). This CDR3 is built from 17 residues. As handled by the study authors: Estimates of nucleated cell counts were drawn from the amplification of reference gene primers. The table came from immunoSEQ multiplex PCR; TCRdb's copy has only in-frame clones and leaves some out. The V and J calls and the clone size are those of that table, but D and trimming were determined from the DNA. The sample has roughly 200,000 clones, more than 85% seen once; the top ten hold 2.5% to 3.5%.

Input material: peripheral blood. The V call is TRBV19, the J call TRBJ1-4; 9 bases map to TRBD1. The receptor was derived from a woman in her thirties with active or convalescent COVID-19. The CDR3 region is CASSFRGTGLANEKLFF. Here the CDR3 DNA reads TGTGCCAGTAGTTTTCGCGGGACAGGGCTGGCTAATGAAAAACTGTTTTTT.